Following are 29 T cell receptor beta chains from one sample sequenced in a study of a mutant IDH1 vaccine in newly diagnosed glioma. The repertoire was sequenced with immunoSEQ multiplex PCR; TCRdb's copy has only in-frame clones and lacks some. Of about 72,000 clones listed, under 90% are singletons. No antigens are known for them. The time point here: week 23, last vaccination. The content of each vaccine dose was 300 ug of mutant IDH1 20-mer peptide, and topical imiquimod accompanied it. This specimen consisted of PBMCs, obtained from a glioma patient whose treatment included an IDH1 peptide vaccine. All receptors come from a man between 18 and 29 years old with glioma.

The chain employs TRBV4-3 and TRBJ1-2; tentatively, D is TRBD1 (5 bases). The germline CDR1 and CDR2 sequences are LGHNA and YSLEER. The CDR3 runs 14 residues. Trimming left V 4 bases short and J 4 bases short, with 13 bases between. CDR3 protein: CASSPFGAAYGYTF. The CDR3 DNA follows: TGCGCCAGCAGCCCATTTGGGGCAGCCTATGGCTACACCTTC.

The CDR3 region has the DNA TGTGCCAGCAGCCCCGGACTAGCGTCCGGTGAGACCCAGTACTTC. Translating it yields CASSPGLASGETQYF. This chain joins TRBV11-3 and TRBJ2-5; TRBD2 aligns across 9 bases. Per the germline V gene, CDR1 is SGHNT and CDR2 is YENEEA. This CDR3 is 15 amino acids long. With V trimmed by 5 bases and J by 5 bases, 9 bases remained unmatched.

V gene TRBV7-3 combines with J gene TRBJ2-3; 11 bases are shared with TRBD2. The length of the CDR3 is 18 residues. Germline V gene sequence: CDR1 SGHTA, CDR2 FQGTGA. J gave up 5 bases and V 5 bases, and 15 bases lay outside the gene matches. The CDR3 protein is CASSPGLAGLGAEDTQYF. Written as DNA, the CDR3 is TGTGCCAGCAGCCCCGGACTAGCGGGTTTAGGGGCCGAAGATACGCAGTATTTT.

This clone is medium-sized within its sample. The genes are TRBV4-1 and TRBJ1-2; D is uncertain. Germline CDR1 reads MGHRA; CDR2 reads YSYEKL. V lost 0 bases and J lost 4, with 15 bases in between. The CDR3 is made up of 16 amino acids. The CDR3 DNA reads TGCGCCAGCAGCCAAGATCAAGGTCCAGGCACCTATGGCTACACCTTC. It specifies CASSQDQGPGTYGYTF.

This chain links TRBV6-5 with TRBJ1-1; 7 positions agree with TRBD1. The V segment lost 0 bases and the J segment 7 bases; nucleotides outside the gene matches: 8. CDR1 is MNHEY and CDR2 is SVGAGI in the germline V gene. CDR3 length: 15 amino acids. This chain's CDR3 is CASSYSTQGRREAFF. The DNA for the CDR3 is TGTGCCAGCAGTTACTCGACACAGGGGAGGCGTGAAGCTTTCTTT.

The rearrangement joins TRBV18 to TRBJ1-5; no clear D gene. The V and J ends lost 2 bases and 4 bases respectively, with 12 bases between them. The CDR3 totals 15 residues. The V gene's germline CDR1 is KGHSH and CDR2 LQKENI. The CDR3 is CASSPNDDSNQPQHF. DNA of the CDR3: TGTGCCAGCTCACCAAACGATGATTCGAATCAGCCCCAGCATTTT. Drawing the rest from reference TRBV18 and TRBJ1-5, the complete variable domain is NAGVMQNPRHLVRRRGQEARLRCSPMKGHSHVYWYRQLPEEGLKFMVYLQKENIIDESGMPKERFSAEFPKEGPSILRIQQVVRGDSAAYFCASSPNDDSNQPQHFGDGTRLSIL.

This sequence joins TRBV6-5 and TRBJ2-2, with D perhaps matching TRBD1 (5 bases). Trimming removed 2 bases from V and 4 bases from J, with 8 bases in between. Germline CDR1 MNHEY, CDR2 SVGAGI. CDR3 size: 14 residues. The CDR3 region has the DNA TGTGCCAGCAGTTACCAGGGTCTCACCGGGGAGCTGTTTTTT. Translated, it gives CASSYQGLTGELFF.

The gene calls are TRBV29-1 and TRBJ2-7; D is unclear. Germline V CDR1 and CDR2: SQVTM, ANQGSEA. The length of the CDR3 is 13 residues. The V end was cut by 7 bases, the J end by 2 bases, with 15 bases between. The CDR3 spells CSASPGIAYEQYF. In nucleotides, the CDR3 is TGCAGCGCCTCCCCTGGAATCGCCTACGAGCAGTACTTC.

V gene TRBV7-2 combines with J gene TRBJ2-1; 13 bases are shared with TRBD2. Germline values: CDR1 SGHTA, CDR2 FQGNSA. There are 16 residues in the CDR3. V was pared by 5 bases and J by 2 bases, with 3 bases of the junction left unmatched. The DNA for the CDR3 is TGTGCCAGCAGCCCTGGACTAGCGGGGGCCTACAATGAGCAGTTCTTC. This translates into CASSPGLAGAYNEQFF.

CDR3 bases: TGTGCCAGCAGTTCCTACGTGGGATACTCTGAAAAACTGTTTTTT. Encoded protein: CASSSYVGYSEKLFF. The V and J genes are TRBV27 and TRBJ1-4; D remains ambiguous. Germline V gives CDR1 MNHEY, CDR2 SMNVEV (reference sequence). Trimming cost V 4 bases and J 7 bases, with 16 bases left between them. The CDR3 runs to 15 residues.

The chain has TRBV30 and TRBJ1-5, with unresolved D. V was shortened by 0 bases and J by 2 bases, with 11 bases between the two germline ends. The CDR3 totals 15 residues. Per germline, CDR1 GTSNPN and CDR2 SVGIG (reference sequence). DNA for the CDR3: TGTGCCTGGAGTGTAGGGCAGGCTGGCAATCAGCCCCAGCATTTT. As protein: CAWSVGQAGNQPQHF.

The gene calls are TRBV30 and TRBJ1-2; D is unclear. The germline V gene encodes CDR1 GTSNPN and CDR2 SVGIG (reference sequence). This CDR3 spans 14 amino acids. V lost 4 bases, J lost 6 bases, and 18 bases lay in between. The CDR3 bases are TGTGCCTGGAACCGGGCTTCTTTCTTGGATGGCTACACCTTC. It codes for CAWNRASFLDGYTF.

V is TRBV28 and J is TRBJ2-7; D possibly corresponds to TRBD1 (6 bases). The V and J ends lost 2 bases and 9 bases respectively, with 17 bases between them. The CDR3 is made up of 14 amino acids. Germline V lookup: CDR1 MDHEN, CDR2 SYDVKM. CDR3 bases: TGTGCCAGCAGTTTAGGGGGCGCCGTTCCCCGGCAGTACTTC. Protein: CASSLGGAVPRQYF.

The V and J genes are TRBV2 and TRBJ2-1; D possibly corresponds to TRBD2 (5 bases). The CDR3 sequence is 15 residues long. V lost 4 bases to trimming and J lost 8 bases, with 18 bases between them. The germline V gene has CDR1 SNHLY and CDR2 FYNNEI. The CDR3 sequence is CASSVSDLRSDEQFF. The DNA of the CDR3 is TGTGCCAGCAGTGTTTCGGACTTACGCAGCGATGAGCAGTTCTTC.

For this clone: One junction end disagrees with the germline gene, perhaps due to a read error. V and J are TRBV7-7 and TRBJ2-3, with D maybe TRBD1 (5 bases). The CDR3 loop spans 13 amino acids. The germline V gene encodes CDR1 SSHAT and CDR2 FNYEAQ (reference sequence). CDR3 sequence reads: CASSPAGSDTQYF. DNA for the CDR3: TGTGCTAGCAGCCCCGCAGGGTCCGATACGCAGTATTTT. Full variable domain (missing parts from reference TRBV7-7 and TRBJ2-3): GAGVSQSPRYKVTKRGQDVTLRCDPISSHATLYWYQQALGQGPEFLTYFNYEAQPDKSGLPSDRFSAERPEGSISTLTIQRTEQRDSAMYRCASSPAGSDTQYFGPGTRLTVL.

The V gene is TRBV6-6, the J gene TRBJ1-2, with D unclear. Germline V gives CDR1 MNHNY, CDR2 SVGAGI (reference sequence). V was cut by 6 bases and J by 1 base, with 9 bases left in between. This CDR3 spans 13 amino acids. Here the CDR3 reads CASRDINNYGYTF. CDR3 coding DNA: TGTGCCAGCAGAGACATAAATAACTATGGCTACACCTTC.

The chain's CDR3 is CASSSGRDRGDGYTF. The CDR3 nucleotides are TGTGCCAGCAGTTCCGGCCGGGACAGGGGTGATGGCTACACCTTC. V usage is TRBV6-5 and J usage is TRBJ1-2; 10 positions agree with TRBD1. With V trimmed by 4 bases and J by 6 bases, 8 bases remained unmatched. CDR3 length equals 15 residues. Per germline, CDR1 MNHEY and CDR2 SVGAGI.

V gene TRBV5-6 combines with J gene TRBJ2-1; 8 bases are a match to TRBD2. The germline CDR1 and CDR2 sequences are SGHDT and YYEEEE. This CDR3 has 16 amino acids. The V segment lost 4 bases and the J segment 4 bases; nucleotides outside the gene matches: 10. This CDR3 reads CASSLLPGGVYNEQFF. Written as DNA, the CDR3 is TGTGCCAGCAGCCTCCTGCCGGGGGGGGTTTACAATGAGCAGTTCTTC.

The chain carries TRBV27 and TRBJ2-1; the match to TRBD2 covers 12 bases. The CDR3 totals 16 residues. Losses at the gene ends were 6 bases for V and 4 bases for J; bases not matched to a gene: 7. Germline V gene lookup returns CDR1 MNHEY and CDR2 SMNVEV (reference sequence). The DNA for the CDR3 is TGTGCCAGCAGCCGCTCCCTAGCGGGAGGGTACAATGAGCAGTTCTTC. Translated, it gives CASSRSLAGGYNEQFF.

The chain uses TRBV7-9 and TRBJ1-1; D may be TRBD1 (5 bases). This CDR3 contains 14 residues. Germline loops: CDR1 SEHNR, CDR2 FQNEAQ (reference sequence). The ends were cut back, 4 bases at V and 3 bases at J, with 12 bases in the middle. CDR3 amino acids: CASSWGLRDTEAFF. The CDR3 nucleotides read TGTGCCAGCAGCTGGGGCCTGAGGGACACTGAAGCTTTCTTT.

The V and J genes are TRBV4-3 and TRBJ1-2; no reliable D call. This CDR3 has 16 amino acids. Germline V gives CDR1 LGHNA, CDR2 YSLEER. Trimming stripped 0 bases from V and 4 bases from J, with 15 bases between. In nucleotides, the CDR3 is TGCGCCAGCAGCCAAGAAGGTAACAGCTTCTTCTATGGCTACACCTTC. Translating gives CASSQEGNSFFYGYTF.

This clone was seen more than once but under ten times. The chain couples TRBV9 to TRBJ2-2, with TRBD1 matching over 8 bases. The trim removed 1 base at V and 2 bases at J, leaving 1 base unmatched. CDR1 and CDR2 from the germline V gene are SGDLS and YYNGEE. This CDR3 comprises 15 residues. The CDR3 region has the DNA TGTGCCAGCAGCGTACAGGGGGCCAACACCGGGGAGCTGTTTTTT. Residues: CASSVQGANTGELFF.

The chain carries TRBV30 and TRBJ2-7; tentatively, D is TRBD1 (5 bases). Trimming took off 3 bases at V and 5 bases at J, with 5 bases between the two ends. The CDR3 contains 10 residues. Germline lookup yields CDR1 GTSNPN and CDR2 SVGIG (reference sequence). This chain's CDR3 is CAWRGHEQYF. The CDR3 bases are TGTGCCTGGAGGGGGCACGAGCAGTACTTC.

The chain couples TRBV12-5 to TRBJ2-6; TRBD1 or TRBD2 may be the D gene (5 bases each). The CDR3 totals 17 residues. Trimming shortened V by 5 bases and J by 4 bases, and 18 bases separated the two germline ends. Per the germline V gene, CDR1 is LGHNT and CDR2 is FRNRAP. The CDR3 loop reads CASGGTAIVEGANVLTF. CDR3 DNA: TGTGCTAGTGGTGGGACCGCGATAGTAGAAGGGGCCAACGTCCTGACTTTC.

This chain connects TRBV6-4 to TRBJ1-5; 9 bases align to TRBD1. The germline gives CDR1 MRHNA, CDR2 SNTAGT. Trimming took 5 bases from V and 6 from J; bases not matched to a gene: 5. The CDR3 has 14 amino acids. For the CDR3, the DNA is TGTGCCAGCAGTTCGCAGGGACAGGGTCAGCCCCAGCATTTT. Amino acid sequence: CASSSQGQGQPQHF.

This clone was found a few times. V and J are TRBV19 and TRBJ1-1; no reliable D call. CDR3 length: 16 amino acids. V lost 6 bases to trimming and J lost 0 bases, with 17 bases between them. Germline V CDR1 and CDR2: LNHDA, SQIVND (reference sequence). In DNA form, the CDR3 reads TGTGCCAGTAGGGTGGGCGTTAGCTTCTTGAACACTGAAGCTTTCTTT. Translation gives CASRVGVSFLNTEAFF.

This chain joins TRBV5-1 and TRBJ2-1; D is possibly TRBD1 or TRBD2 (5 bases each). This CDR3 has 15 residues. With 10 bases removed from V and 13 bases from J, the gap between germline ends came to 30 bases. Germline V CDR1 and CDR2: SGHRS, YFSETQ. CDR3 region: CASRVGDLSITLQFF. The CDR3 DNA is TGCGCCTCTAGGGTGGGGGACCTCTCCATAACCCTCCAGTTCTTC.

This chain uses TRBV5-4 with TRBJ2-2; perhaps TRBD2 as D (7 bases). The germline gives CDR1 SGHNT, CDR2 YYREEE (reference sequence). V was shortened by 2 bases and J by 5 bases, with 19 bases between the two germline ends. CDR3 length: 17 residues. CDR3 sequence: CASSFDLWGGGTGELFF. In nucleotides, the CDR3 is TGTGCCAGCAGCTTCGACCTTTGGGGAGGGGGGACCGGGGAGCTGTTTTTT.

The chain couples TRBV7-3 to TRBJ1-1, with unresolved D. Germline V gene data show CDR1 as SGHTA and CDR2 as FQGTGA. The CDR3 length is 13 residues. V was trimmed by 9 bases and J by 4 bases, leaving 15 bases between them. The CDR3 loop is CARPCLRSTEAFF. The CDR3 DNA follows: TGTGCCAGGCCATGCCTACGGAGCACTGAAGCTTTCTTT.